The 15 T cell receptor beta chains given below trace back to one sample, sequenced in a study of response to subunit inactivated influenza vaccine. TCRdb recomputed calls from the RT-PCR reads with MiXCR, one row per CDR3 protein. This sample has about 520,000 distinct CDR3 sequences, with less than 30% found just once. This specimen consisted of CD4+ T cells sorted from PBMCs, obtained 5 to 6 days after vaccination. The origin of the receptors is a man between 45 and 60 years old who received an inactivated influenza vaccine.

The chain joins TRBV20-1 to TRBJ2-1; 9 nucleotides align to TRBD2. V dropped 4 bases and J dropped 8; count of bases not matched to a gene: 12. The CDR3 totals 15 residues. From germline, CDR1 is DFQATT and CDR2 SNEGSKA (reference sequence). CDR3 sequence reads: CSAKTRGRARDEQFF. The CDR3 region has the DNA TGCAGTGCTAAGACCCGCGGGAGGGCCCGGGATGAGCAGTTCTTC.

This chain uses TRBV30 with TRBJ1-1; 7 bases map to TRBD1. The CDR3 contains 11 residues. The germline CDR1 and CDR2 sequences are GTSNPN and SVGIG (reference sequence). Losses at the gene ends were 3 bases for V and 11 bases for J; bases not matched to a gene: 6. The CDR3 loop is CAWSARGWAFF. CDR3 DNA: TGTGCCTGGAGCGCCAGGGGGTGGGCTTTCTTT.

This clonotype was seen only a few times. V usage is TRBV18 and J usage is TRBJ2-2, with D possibly TRBD1 on 5 matching bases. Trimming took 3 bases from V and 3 from J, leaving 11 bases between them. CDR3 size: 15 residues. CDR1 KGHSH and CDR2 LQKENI come from the germline V gene. CDR3 sequence reads: CASSPTRVDTGELFF. The CDR3 DNA reads as TGTGCCAGCTCACCTACCAGGGTCGACACCGGGGAGCTGTTTTTT.

The table lists this clonotype with a few counts. The V and J genes are TRBV29-1 and TRBJ2-3, with D unresolved. Trimming stripped 4 bases from V and 0 bases from J, with 2 bases between. Germline values: CDR1 SQVTM, CDR2 ANQGSEA. The CDR3 totals 11 residues. CDR3 loop: CSVGSTDTQYF. The CDR3 coding sequence is TGCAGCGTTGGGAGCACAGATACGCAGTATTTT.

The gene calls are TRBV9 and TRBJ2-3, with 7 positions matching TRBD1. This CDR3 has 14 amino acids. Losses at the gene ends were 8 bases for V and 2 bases for J; bases not matched to a gene: 8. Germline loops: CDR1 SGDLS, CDR2 YYNGEE. Here the CDR3 reads CASTTGPDTDTQYF. As DNA, the CDR3 is TGTGCCAGTACGACAGGGCCAGACACAGATACGCAGTATTTT.

The J gene is TRBJ2-1, the V gene TRBV5-1; 14 bases line up with TRBD2. Losses at the gene ends were 4 bases for V and 3 bases for J; bases not matched to a gene: 3. Per germline, CDR1 SGHRS and CDR2 YFSETQ. CDR3 length: 16 residues. CDR3 DNA: TGCGCCAGCAGCGGGACTAGCGGGAGCCTCTACAATGAGCAGTTCTTC. Its protein product is CASSGTSGSLYNEQFF.

The J gene is TRBJ2-5, the V gene TRBV14, with a possible D match to TRBD1 (6 bases). The CDR3 sequence is 16 residues long. Trimming removed 3 bases from V and 4 bases from J, with 18 bases in between. From germline, CDR1 is SGHDN and CDR2 FVKESK. The chain's CDR3 is CASSHAPGAFGETQYF. CDR3 coding DNA: TGTGCCAGCAGCCACGCACCAGGGGCGTTCGGAGAGACCCAGTACTTC.

The rearrangement links TRBV28 to TRBJ2-1; 14 nucleotides line up with TRBD2. Germline V gene lookup returns CDR1 MDHEN and CDR2 SYDVKM. The CDR3 runs to 16 residues. The CDR3 DNA follows: TGTGCAACTAGCCTCGGACTAGCGGGAGGCAACAGTGAGCAGTTCTTC. Protein product: CATSLGLAGGNSEQFF. Full variable domain (missing parts from reference TRBV28 and TRBJ2-1): DVKVTQSSRYLVKRTGEKVFLECVQDMDHENMFWYRQDPGLGLRLIYFSYDVKMKEKGDIPEGYSVSREKKERFSLILESASTNQTSMYLCATSLGLAGGNSEQFFGPGTRLTVL.

This clonotype was recorded many times. V and J are TRBV5-1 and TRBJ2-7; unclear D gene. V gave up 1 base and J gave up 5 bases, with 7 bases separating them. CDR3 length equals 12 residues. Germline V CDR1 and CDR2: SGHRS, YFSETQ. The chain's CDR3 is CASSLFADEQYF. DNA of the CDR3: TGCGCCAGCAGCTTGTTTGCCGACGAGCAGTACTTC.

This clonotype appeared a single time. The rearrangement uses TRBV18 and TRBJ2-3; no reliable D call. The germline CDR1 and CDR2 sequences are KGHSH and LQKENI. This CDR3 region has 15 residues. Deletions cut 3 bases from V and 5 bases from J, with 15 bases between. The CDR3, as DNA: TGTGCCAGCTCACCTGCCCCCTCTCGCGGAGATACGCAGTATTTT. Protein: CASSPAPSRGDTQYF.

The chain is built from TRBV10-3 and TRBJ2-7; 7 nucleotides match TRBD2. Germline CDR1 and CDR2: ENHRY and SYGVKD. The CDR3 spans 11 residues. Trimming at V came to 4 bases and at J to 6 bases, leaving 0 bases not matched to a gene. As DNA, the CDR3 is TGTGCCATCAGTGGGGAGGGCGAGCAGTACTTC. Residues: CAISGEGEQYF.

This sequence joins TRBV10-3 and TRBJ1-3, with D tentatively TRBD1 (6 bases). V shed 10 bases and J shed 0 bases, with 16 bases lying between them. This CDR3 is built from 15 residues. CDR1 and CDR2 from the germline V gene are ENHRY and SYGVKD. This CDR3 reads CATSRGDISGNTIYF. CDR3 coding DNA: TGTGCCACTTCGAGGGGGGACATCTCTGGAAACACCATATATTTT.

This chain uses TRBV30 with TRBJ2-1, with TRBD2 matching over 14 bases. The CDR3 runs to 16 residues. Unmatched junction bases numbered 6, after V lost 1 base and J lost 7 bases. Germline assignment: CDR1 GTSNPN and CDR2 SVGIG (reference sequence). The CDR3 DNA reads TGTGCCTGGAGTGCTTTGGGACTAGCGGGAGTGAATGAGCAGTTCTTC. It specifies CAWSALGLAGVNEQFF. The entire variable domain, with the rest obtained from reference TRBV30 and TRBJ2-1, is as follows: SQTIHQWPATLVQPVGSPLSLECTVEGTSNPNLYWYRQAAGRGLQLLFYSVGIGQISSEVPQNLSASRPQDRQFILSSKKLLLSDSGFYLCAWSALGLAGVNEQFFGPGTRLTVL.

This rearrangement joins TRBV7-9 to TRBJ2-3; no clear D gene. The CDR3 runs to 15 residues. Germline V gives CDR1 SEHNR, CDR2 FQNEAQ (reference sequence). V was cut by 2 bases and J by 2 bases, with 11 bases left in between. Here the CDR3 reads CASSLNGPFTDTQYF. The CDR3, as DNA: TGTGCCAGCAGCTTAAACGGGCCCTTCACAGATACGCAGTATTTT. The whole variable domain, remainder taken from reference TRBV7-9 and TRBJ2-3, is DTGVSQNPRHKITKRGQNVTFRCDPISEHNRLYWYRQTLGQGPEFLTYFQNEAQLEKSRLLSDRFSAERPKGSFSTLEIQRTEQGDSAMYLCASSLNGPFTDTQYFGPGTRLTVL.

This clonotype was found a few times. The chain recombines TRBV20-1 with TRBJ2-5; 9 bases align to TRBD2. Germline V lookup: CDR1 DFQATT, CDR2 SNEGSKA (reference sequence). Trimming at V came to 3 bases and at J to 1 base, leaving 6 bases not matched to a gene. This CDR3 comprises 15 residues. The CDR3 sequence is CSARKSGGPQETQYF. The CDR3 nucleotides read TGCAGTGCTAGGAAAAGCGGGGGGCCCCAAGAGACCCAGTACTTC.